What follows are 14 T cell receptor beta chains derived from one specimen sequenced in a study of T cells in Graves' hyperthyroidism and ophthalmopathy. Researchers amplified the TCR beta CDR3 regions from RNA transcripts. TCR CDR3 regions were first amplified by RT-PCR with HTBI primers. One entry per CDR3 protein results from TCRdb running MiXCR on the multiplex PCR reads. This table holds hundreds of thousands of distinct CDR3 sequences, roughly 50% found once. The sequencing input was peripheral blood or thyroid tissue (not recorded which). The receptors here all came from a woman younger than 35 with Graves' hyperthyroidism.

The rearrangement joins TRBV10-3 to TRBJ2-7, with a weak D call TRBD1 (5 bases). Germline-derived CDR1 and CDR2 are ENHRY and SYGVKD. V was shortened by 7 bases and J by 2 bases, with 12 bases between the two germline ends. The CDR3 is 13 residues long. The CDR3 coding sequence is TGTGCCATCACTGGGAAGGGGACCTACGAGCAGTACTTC. Its protein product is CAITGKGTYEQYF.

This clonotype came up once. The J gene is TRBJ1-2, the V gene TRBV25-1, with D unresolved. V was shortened by 11 bases and J by 8 bases, with 9 bases between the two germline ends. The CDR3 contains 9 residues. Germline CDR1 MGHDK, CDR2 SYGVNS. CDR3 sequence (DNA): TGTGCCGGGGAAGTGGGCTACACCTTC. This codes for CAGEVGYTF.

The CDR3 coding sequence is TGCAGTGCTAATCCAGCGGGACCCTTGGAGACCCAGTACTTC. Its translation is CSANPAGPLETQYF. The chain couples TRBV20-1 to TRBJ2-5; 7 bases are shared with TRBD2. Germline CDR1 reads DFQATT; CDR2 reads SNEGSKA (reference sequence). J lost 5 bases, V lost 4 bases, and 10 bases had no gene match. This CDR3 region has 14 residues.

The chain uses TRBV4-2 and TRBJ1-1; a possible D gene is TRBD1 (6 bases). Looked up from germline, CDR1 is LGHNA and CDR2 is YNFKEQ. The CDR3 runs to 15 residues. V lost 4 bases and J 4 bases, leaving 16 bases between the germline ends. CDR3 in amino acids: CASSPRLRGATEAFF. In DNA, the CDR3 is TGTGCCAGCAGCCCCCGTTTAAGGGGGGCCACTGAAGCTTTCTTT.

V gene TRBV7-2 combines with J gene TRBJ2-7; D may match TRBD1 or TRBD2 (5 bases each). Between the trimmed V and J ends, which lost 5 bases and 2 bases, there was a span of 13 bases. Germline CDR1 is SGHTA and CDR2 is FQGNSA. This CDR3 contains 14 residues. This CDR3 reads CASSPWDGTYEQYF. The CDR3 coding sequence is TGTGCCAGCAGCCCCTGGGACGGTACCTACGAGCAGTACTTC.

In its sample, this clonotype was seen a few times. The gene calls are TRBV29-1 and TRBJ2-5, with D unclear. Trimming removed 4 bases at V and 2 bases at J, with 11 bases between. This CDR3 is 13 amino acids long. Germline V gives CDR1 SQVTM, CDR2 ANQGSEA. CDR3 residues: CSVVDGIQETQYF. The DNA of the CDR3 is TGCAGCGTTGTTGACGGAATACAAGAGACCCAGTACTTC.

CDR3 residues: CAMPGLAEQETQYF. CDR3 DNA: TGCGCCATGCCGGGACTAGCGGAACAAGAGACCCAGTACTTC. The chain joins TRBV10-1 to TRBJ2-5, with 11 nucleotides matching TRBD2. Germline CDR1 WNHNN, CDR2 SYGVQD (reference sequence). There are 14 residues in the CDR3. V was clipped by 10 bases and J by 2 bases; unmatched bases: 6.

This clonotype was counted once. The V call is TRBV7-9, the J call TRBJ2-7, with 8 bases lining up with TRBD1. Germline CDR1 and CDR2: SEHNR and FQNEAQ (reference sequence). The CDR3 covers 16 residues. V lost 6 bases and J lost 2; bases outside the gene matches: 12. CDR3 amino acids: CASSRIPGQATYEQYF. The CDR3 nucleotides are TGTGCCAGCAGTCGTATCCCGGGACAGGCTACCTACGAGCAGTACTTC.

This clonotype was found many times. The CDR3 region is CASRGAQGKDQPQHF. In DNA, the CDR3 is TGTGCCAGCAGAGGAGCGCAGGGGAAGGATCAGCCCCAGCATTTT. The chain employs TRBV2 and TRBJ1-5; D may be TRBD1 (6 bases). Trimming pared 6 bases from V and 5 bases from J, leaving 17 bases between. CDR3 length equals 15 residues. In germline, CDR1 is SNHLY, CDR2 FYNNEI.

With respect to this clonotype: One junction end disagrees with the germline gene, perhaps due to a read error. The V call is TRBV6-1, the J call TRBJ2-5; 9 nucleotides line up with TRBD2. The length of the CDR3 is 17 residues. Germline lookup yields CDR1 MNHNS and CDR2 SASEGT. The CDR3 bases are TGTGCCAGCAGGGAACTAGCGGGTCATAACCGCCAAGGGACCCAATACTTC. The encoded protein is CASRELAGHNRQGTQYF.

This clonotype was counted many times. For the CDR3, the DNA is TGTGCCACCCTTCTTAAGGGGCCACCAACTAATGAAAAACTGTTTTTT. This codes for CATLLKGPPTNEKLFF. The chain recombines TRBV7-2 with TRBJ1-4, with D perhaps matching TRBD1 (5 bases). Germline CDR1 is SGHTA and CDR2 is FQGNSA. This CDR3 region has 16 residues. V gave up 10 bases and J gave up 0 bases, with 18 bases separating them.

The rearrangement uses TRBV10-3 and TRBJ1-2; 9 bases agree with TRBD1. Per the germline V gene, CDR1 is ENHRY and CDR2 is SYGVKD. V shed 4 bases, J shed 4 bases, and the junction held 7 bases outside the gene matches. The CDR3 spans 15 residues. Written as DNA, the CDR3 is TGTGCCATCAGTGGAGGGACAGGGTTTAGCTATGGCTACACCTTC. Translating gives CAISGGTGFSYGYTF.

In its sample, this clonotype was seen once. V and J are TRBV24-1 and TRBJ2-7; D is unclear. CDR1 and CDR2 from the germline V gene are KGHDR and SFDVKD. This CDR3 is built from 12 residues. The V and J ends lost 5 bases and 6 bases respectively, with 10 bases between them. The CDR3 sequence: CATSGVAVEQYF. Written as DNA, the CDR3 is TGTGCCACCAGTGGGGTAGCTGTCGAGCAGTACTTC.

In this sample, this clonotype turned up many times. The chain combines TRBV29-1 with TRBJ2-7; D might be TRBD1 (7 bases). The germline V and J ends were trimmed by 2 bases and 3 bases, with 14 bases remaining between them. Per the germline V gene, CDR1 is SQVTM and CDR2 is ANQGSEA. There are 14 residues in the CDR3. CDR3 amino acids: CSVESAGQNYEQYF. CDR3 nucleotide sequence: TGCAGCGTTGAAAGCGCGGGACAGAACTACGAGCAGTACTTC.